A selection of T cell receptor beta chains follows, all from one sample in a study of CD8 T cells in Susac syndrome. TCRdb analysed the immunoSEQ multiplex PCR reads with MiXCR anew, one entry per CDR3 protein. This sample has more than 95,000 distinct CDR3 sequences, with around 92% found just once. The specimen was CD4+ T cells from PBMCs. The receptors were sampled from a human donor with multiple sclerosis. Both conserved end residues are part of each CDR3. The order of the fields is J gene, clone size, V gene, D gene, CDR3 DNA, CDR3 protein. The D gene is left open where the match is weak. Only part of the rows carry a size: once, few, many, or a class if the clone is expanded.

TRBJ2-5 . TRBV3-1 TRBD2 TGTGCCAGCAGCCAAGATCCTAGCGGGTCGGAGACCCAGTACTTC CASSQDPSGSETQYF
TRBJ1-6 . TRBV18 . TGTGCCAGCTCAGGGCAGAATAATTCACCCCTCCACTTT CASSGQNNSPLHF
TRBJ1-2 . TRBV2 . TGTGCCAGCAGTGAGGGGCAGGAAAGAGGCTACACCTTC CASSEGQERGYTF
TRBJ2-5 . TRBV30 . TGTGCCTGGCAACCTGGGCGGGGTGGTGATGAGACCCAGTACTTC CAWQPGRGGDETQYF
TRBJ2-4 . TRBV10-3 . TGTGCCATCAGCCTAGACAGGTTTGGAAACATTCAGTACTTC CAISLDRFGNIQYF
TRBJ2-1 . TRBV6-2/TRBV6-3 TRBD2 TGTGCCAGCAGTCAGGCTCTAGCGGGGGTCAATGAGCAGTTCTTC CASSQALAGVNEQFF
TRBJ2-2 . TRBV4-3 . TGCGCCAGCAGCCGACAGAGGACGAACACCGGGGAGCTGTTTTTT CASSRQRTNTGELFF
TRBJ1-1 . TRBV30 . TGTGCCTGGATGCGCCACGAGAACACTGAAGTTTTCTTT CAWMRHENTEVFF
TRBJ2-5 . TRBV14 . TGTGCCAGCAGCAGGTACCAAGAGACCCAGTACTTC CASSRYQETQYF
TRBJ1-3 once TRBV20-1 TRBD1 TGCAGTGCATATAGACAGGGTGAAACCTCTGGAAACACCATATATTTT CSAYRQGETSGNTIYF
TRBJ1-6 . TRBV12-3/TRBV12-4 . TGTGCCAGCAGCACGGCTTCGGGGAATTCACCCCTCCACTTT CASSTASGNSPLHF
TRBJ1-3 once TRBV23-1 TRBD1 TGCGCCAGCAGTCACCTCCGACCGACAGGGGATGGAAACACCATATATTTT CASSHLRPTGDGNTIYF
TRBJ2-2 . TRBV5-4 TRBD1 TGTGCCAGCAGCCGACCCGGGACAGGGGACAACACCGGGGAGCTGTTTTTT CASSRPGTGDNTGELFF
TRBJ1-2 . TRBV12-3/TRBV12-4 . TGTGCCAGCAGTTACGACCAATATGGCTACACCTTC CASSYDQYGYTF
TRBJ1-1 . TRBV7-3 . TGTGCCAGCAGCTTAATACAGACGAGAGCTTTCTTT CASSLIQTRAFF
TRBJ1-2 . TRBV20-1 . TGCAGTGCTAGAGATATAGGGATGGGGAGAAACTATGGCTACACCTTC CSARDIGMGRNYGYTF
TRBJ1-2 . TRBV12-3/TRBV12-4 . TGTGCCGTTGGGGCATACTATGGCTACACCTTC CAVGAYYGYTF
TRBJ1-4 . TRBV20-1 TRBD1 TGCAGTGCTAGGTGGACAGGGAGTAATGAAAAACTGTTTTTT CSARWTGSNEKLFF
TRBJ2-5 . TRBV29-1 TRBD2 TGCAGCGCCGAGACTAGCGGACAAGAGACCCAGTACTTC CSAETSGQETQYF
TRBJ2-2 . TRBV6-1 . TGTGCCAGCAGCCGTTTAACGTTCCGGGGGCCGACCGGGGAGCTGTTTTTT CASSRLTFRGPTGELFF
TRBJ2-2 . TRBV18 TRBD1 TGTGCCAGCTCACCGCCGACAGGGGGCACCGGGGAGCTGTTTTTT CASSPPTGGTGELFF
TRBJ2-7 . TRBV11-3 . TGTGCCAGCAGCGCCGGAGACCGACTCTACGAGCAGTACTTC CASSAGDRLYEQYF
TRBJ2-6 . TRBV20-1 TRBD1 TGCAGTGCGCCGACGGGACAGGGGGACTCTGGGGCCAACGTCCTGACTTTC CSAPTGQGDSGANVLTF
TRBJ2-5 . TRBV18 . TGTGCCAGCTCACCAGAGCAGACCCAGTACTTC CASSPEQTQYF
TRBJ2-5 . TRBV27 TRBD2 TGTGCCAGCAGGCCGTGGACTAGCCGGGAGACCCAGTACTTC CASRPWTSRETQYF
TRBJ2-1 . TRBV27 TRBD2 TGTGCCAGCAACCCCCCGGGGGGAGGATACAATGAGCAGTTCTTC CASNPPGGGYNEQFF
TRBJ2-7 once TRBV5-1 TRBD1 TGCGCCAGCAGCTGGGACAGGCCACCCGACGAGCAGTACTTC CASSWDRPPDEQYF
TRBJ2-7 . TRBV7-8 TRBD1 TGTGCCAGCAGCTTAAGGGGCCTTGGGACAGCCGAGCAGTACTTC CASSLRGLGTAEQYF
TRBJ2-3 . TRBV11-3 TRBD2 TGTGCCAGCAGCTCGGGAGGGACCGTCCATGATACGCAGTATTTT CASSSGGTVHDTQYF
TRBJ1-1 . TRBV7-9 . TGTGCCAGCAGCTTAGTAGTCGCTGAAGCTTTCTTT CASSLVVAEAFF
TRBJ2-1 . TRBV6-2/TRBV6-3 TRBD2 TGTGCCAGCACCCCAGTGAGCTTCCCTAGCGGGGGCCCTAATGAGCAGTTCTTC CASTPVSFPSGGPNEQFF
TRBJ1-3 . TRBV6-5 . TGTGCCAGCAGTTACTCGATGGTGTCTGGAAACACCATATATTTT CASSYSMVSGNTIYF
TRBJ1-1 . TRBV6-2/TRBV6-3 . TGTGCCAGCAGTTACTCGACAGGTCAAATGAACACTGAAGCTTTCTTT CASSYSTGQMNTEAFF
TRBJ2-7 . TRBV30 . TGTGCCTGGAGTCGTGGGGGCGCTGTACACGAGCAGTACTTC CAWSRGGAVHEQYF
TRBJ2-7 . TRBV10-3 . TGTGCCATCAGTGAGCGAAAGTTCTACGAGCAGTACTTC CAISERKFYEQYF
TRBJ1-1 . TRBV3-1 . TGTGCCAGCAAAGGGGGGGGCTACCAGAACACTGAAGCTTTCTTT CASKGGGYQNTEAFF
TRBJ1-4 . TRBV19 . TGTGCCACGGAGGGACGGGAGAATAATGAAAAACTGTTTTTT CATEGRENNEKLFF
TRBJ2-7 . TRBV6-5 TRBD2 TGTGCCAGCAGTTACAAGCGGGGGGTCTACGAGCAGTACTTC CASSYKRGVYEQYF
TRBJ1-2 once TRBV3-1 . TGTGCCAGCAGCCAATTATCCGGAGTTGGTGGCTACACCTTC CASSQLSGVGGYTF
TRBJ1-2 once TRBV19 . TGTGCCAGCAGACCTCCTCAGGGTTGGGATTATGGCTACACCTTC CASRPPQGWDYGYTF
TRBJ1-5 . TRBV10-3 . TGTGCCATCAGTGGGCGGGGGCCGCGGGCACCCCAGCATTTT CAISGRGPRAPQHF
TRBJ2-2 . TRBV2 . TGTGCCAGCAGGGGGGGGACAACGAACACCGGGGAGCTGTTTTTT CASRGGTTNTGELFF
TRBJ2-5 . TRBV29-1 . TGCGCTGGCGATGGCCTCGCGGAGACCCAGTACTTC CAGDGLAETQYF
TRBJ2-1 . TRBV24-1 TRBD2 TGTGCCACCAGCCTAGCGGGGGGTTACAATGAGCAGTTCTTC CATSLAGGYNEQFF
TRBJ2-2 . TRBV5-5 . TGTGCCAGCAGCCTGATACTAGTGAACACCGGGGAGCTGTTTTTT CASSLILVNTGELFF
TRBJ2-5 . TRBV7-2 TRBD2 TGTGCCAGCAGACTAGCGGGGGGCCAAGAGACCCAGTACTTC CASRLAGGQETQYF
TRBJ1-2 . TRBV5-1 . TGCGCCAGCAGCCCCGGGGTTGGGGATTCTGGCTACACCTTC CASSPGVGDSGYTF
TRBJ2-1 . TRBV20-1 TRBD2 TGCAGTGCTACCGGGACTAGCGACGACAATGAGCAGTTCTTC CSATGTSDDNEQFF